Listed below are T cell receptor beta chains from one sample, sequenced in a study of T cells in Graves' hyperthyroidism and ophthalmopathy. TCRdb fed the multiplex PCR reads into MiXCR, producing one record per CDR3 protein. Of 300,000 to 450,000 distinct CDR3 sequences listed, about 14% were seen once; the top ten hold about 20%. Source material: blood. The source of these receptors is a woman younger than 45 with Graves' ophthalmopathy. Both conserved end residues are trimmed from each CDR3.

j_call | v_call | cdr3_aa
TRBJ2-2 | TRBV2 | ASREPGLAGVAGELF
TRBJ2-2 | TRBV5-1 | ASSLEQGAIGELF
TRBJ2-5 | TRBV20-1 | SARDFGLAIFETQY
TRBJ2-3 | TRBV5-1 | ASRTSGVVDTQY
TRBJ2-7 | TRBV20-1 | SARAIQAPIQGSYEQY
TRBJ1-2 | TRBV5-1 | ASSLFAGEKYGYT
TRBJ2-1 | TRBV4-2 | ASTLTGIYSYNEQF
TRBJ2-3 | TRBV12-3/TRBV12-4 | ASRKRPGADTQY
TRBJ2-5 | TRBV24-1 | ATSDEGSNQETQY
TRBJ1-3 | TRBV3-1 | ASSYGPPRSSGNTIY
TRBJ2-3 | TRBV19 | ASSILPPTDTQY
TRBJ2-7 | TRBV7-3 | ASSLQGQSYEQY
TRBJ1-1 | TRBV11-2 | ASSLDTGAAGTEAF
TRBJ1-5 | TRBV6-6 | ASSYSKGSNQPQH
TRBJ2-7 | TRBV19 | ASSSLFVRKPYEQY
TRBJ1-2 | TRBV15 | ATSSVNFPYGYT
TRBJ2-3 | TRBV5-1 | ASSLEGTAADTQY
TRBJ1-4 | TRBV14 | ASSQDRGAGDEKLF
TRBJ2-7 | TRBV29-1 | SVEKRGASYEQY
TRBJ2-3 | TRBV20-1 | SALGRIDTDTQY
TRBJ1-2 | TRBV6-2/TRBV6-3 | ASTQVVVRPNYGYT
TRBJ2-7 | TRBV29-1 | SVEDLGQGPEQY
TRBJ2-5 | TRBV7-3 | ASSFPGEETQY
TRBJ2-1 | TRBV19 | ASSISPKRAVGNEQF
TRBJ2-3 | TRBV18 | ASSLTGYTDTQY
TRBJ2-7 | TRBV30 | AWSPTSGGPGEQY
TRBJ1-6 | TRBV20-1 | SARVRVVTGSPLH
TRBJ2-7 | TRBV28 | ASTVTRGGEQY
TRBJ1-1 | TRBV28 | ASSPSRLDRGRLYTEAF
TRBJ1-4 | TRBV29-1 | SVAGQTLNEKLF
TRBJ2-5 | TRBV7-8 | ASSAPGGKGETQY
TRBJ1-3 | TRBV11-3 | ASSRGTGSGNTLY
TRBJ1-5 | TRBV12-3/TRBV12-4 | ASRGDRGLDQPQH
TRBJ1-3 | TRBV5-1 | ASSRQGPGNTIY
TRBJ2-2 | TRBV4-1 | ASSQDLKFAGLVTPWGELF
TRBJ1-2 | TRBV5-8 | ASSLHSDREVYGYT
TRBJ2-7 | TRBV28 | ASSPTLGRVGYEQY
TRBJ2-1 | TRBV20-1 | SAAGTSGGASYNEQF
TRBJ1-3 | TRBV27 | ASIGGAGNTIY
TRBJ2-5 | TRBV7-2 | ASSPYSGQETQY
TRBJ1-1 | TRBV24-1 | ATSDFAGTEAF
TRBJ1-2 | TRBV4-1 | ASSQARPDRTGKSVSYGYT